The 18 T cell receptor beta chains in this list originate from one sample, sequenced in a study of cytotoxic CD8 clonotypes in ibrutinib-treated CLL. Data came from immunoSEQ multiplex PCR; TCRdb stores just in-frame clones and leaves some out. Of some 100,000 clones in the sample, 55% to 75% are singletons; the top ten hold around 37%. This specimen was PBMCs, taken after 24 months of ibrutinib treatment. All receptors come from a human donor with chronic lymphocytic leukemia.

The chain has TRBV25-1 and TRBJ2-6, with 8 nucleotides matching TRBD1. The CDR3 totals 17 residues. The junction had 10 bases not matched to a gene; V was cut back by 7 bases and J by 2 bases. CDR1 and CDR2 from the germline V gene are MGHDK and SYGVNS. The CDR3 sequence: CASMSKGQVAGANVLTF. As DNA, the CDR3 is TGTGCCAGCATGAGTAAGGGACAGGTTGCTGGGGCCAACGTCCTGACTTTC.

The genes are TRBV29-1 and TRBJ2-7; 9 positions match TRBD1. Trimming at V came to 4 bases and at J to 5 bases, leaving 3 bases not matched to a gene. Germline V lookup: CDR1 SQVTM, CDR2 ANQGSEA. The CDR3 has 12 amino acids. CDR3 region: CSVGGTGNEQYF. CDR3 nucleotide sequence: TGCAGCGTTGGTGGGACAGGGAACGAGCAGTACTTC.

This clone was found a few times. The CDR3, as DNA: TGCGCCAGCAGCCGGGACACCGGGACTGGAAACACCATATATTTT. Its translation: CASSRDTGTGNTIYF. The genes are TRBV5-1 and TRBJ1-3; tentatively, D is TRBD1 (6 bases). This CDR3 region has 15 residues. Germline values: CDR1 SGHRS, CDR2 YFSETQ. Trimming removed 4 bases from V and 2 bases from J, with 13 bases in between.

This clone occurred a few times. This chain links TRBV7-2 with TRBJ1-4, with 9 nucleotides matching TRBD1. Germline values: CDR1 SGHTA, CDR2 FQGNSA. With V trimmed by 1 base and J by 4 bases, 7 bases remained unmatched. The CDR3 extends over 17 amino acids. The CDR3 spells CASSLERRQGGNEKLFF. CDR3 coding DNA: TGTGCCAGCAGCTTAGAGCGGCGACAGGGGGGTAATGAAAAACTGTTTTTT.

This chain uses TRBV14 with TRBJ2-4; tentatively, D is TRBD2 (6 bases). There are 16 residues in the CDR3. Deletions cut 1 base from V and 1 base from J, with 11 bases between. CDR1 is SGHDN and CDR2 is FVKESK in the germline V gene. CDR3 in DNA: TGTGCCAGCAGCCAAGTAGGCGGGGACGCCAAAAACATTCAGTACTTC. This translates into CASSQVGGDAKNIQYF.

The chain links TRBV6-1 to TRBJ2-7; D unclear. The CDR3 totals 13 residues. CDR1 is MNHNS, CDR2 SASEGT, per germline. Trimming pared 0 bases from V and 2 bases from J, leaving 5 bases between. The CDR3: CASSEADTYEQYF. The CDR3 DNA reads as TGTGCCAGCAGTGAAGCAGATACCTACGAGCAGTACTTC.

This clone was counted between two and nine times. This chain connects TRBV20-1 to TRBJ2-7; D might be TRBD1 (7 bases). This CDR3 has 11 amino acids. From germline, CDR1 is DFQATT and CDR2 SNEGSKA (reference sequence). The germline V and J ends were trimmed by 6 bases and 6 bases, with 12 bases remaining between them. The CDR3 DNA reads TGCAGTGCCACCCAGGGGGGCGAGCAGTACTTC. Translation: CSATQGGEQYF.

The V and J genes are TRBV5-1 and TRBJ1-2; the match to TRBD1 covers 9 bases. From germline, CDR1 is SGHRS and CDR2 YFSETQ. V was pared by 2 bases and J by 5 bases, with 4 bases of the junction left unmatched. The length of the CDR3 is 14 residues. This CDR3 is CASSFGTGRYGYTF. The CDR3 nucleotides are TGCGCCAGCAGCTTCGGGACAGGGCGATATGGCTACACCTTC.

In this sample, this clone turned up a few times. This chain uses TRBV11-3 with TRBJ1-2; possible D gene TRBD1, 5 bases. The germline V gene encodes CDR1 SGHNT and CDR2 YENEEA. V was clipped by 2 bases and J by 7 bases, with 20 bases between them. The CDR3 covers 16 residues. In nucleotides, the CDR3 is TGTGCCAGCAGCTTATCCTCTGGGACTAGGGAACGTGGCTACACCTTC. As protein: CASSLSSGTRERGYTF.

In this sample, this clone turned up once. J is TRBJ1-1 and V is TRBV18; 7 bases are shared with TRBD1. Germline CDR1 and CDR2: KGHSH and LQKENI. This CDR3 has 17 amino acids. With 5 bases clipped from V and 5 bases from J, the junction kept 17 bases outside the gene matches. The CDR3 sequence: CASSTGAGSPRGTEAFF. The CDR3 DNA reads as TGTGCCAGCTCAACAGGGGCAGGTTCTCCCCGAGGGACTGAAGCTTTCTTT. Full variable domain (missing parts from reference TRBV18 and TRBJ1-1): NAGVMQNPRHLVRRRGQEARLRCSPMKGHSHVYWYRQLPEEGLKFMVYLQKENIIDESGMPKERFSAEFPKEGPSILRIQQVVRGDSAAYFCASSTGAGSPRGTEAFFGQGTRLTVV.

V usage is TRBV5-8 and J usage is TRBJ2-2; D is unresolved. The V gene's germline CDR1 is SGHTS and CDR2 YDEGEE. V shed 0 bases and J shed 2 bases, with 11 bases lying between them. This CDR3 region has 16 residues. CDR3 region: CASSLGSPLNTGELFF. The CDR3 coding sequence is TGTGCCAGCAGCTTGGGCTCGCCCCTAAACACCGGGGAGCTGTTTTTT.

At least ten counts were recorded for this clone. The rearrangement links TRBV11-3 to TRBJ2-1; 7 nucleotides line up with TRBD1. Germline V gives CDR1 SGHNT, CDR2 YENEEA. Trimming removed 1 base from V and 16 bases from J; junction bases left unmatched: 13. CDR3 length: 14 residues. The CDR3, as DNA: TGTGCCAGCAGCTTAGGGTCTCCGGGACAGCCTTTTTTCTTC. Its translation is CASSLGSPGQPFFF.

In DNA, the CDR3 is TGTGCCAGCTCACCGGCAGAGACCTACGAGCAGTACTTC. Its translation: CASSPAETYEQYF. This chain joins TRBV18 and TRBJ2-7; D gene unclear. V lost 3 bases and J lost 2, with 8 bases in between. The length of the CDR3 is 13 residues. Germline assignment: CDR1 KGHSH and CDR2 LQKENI.

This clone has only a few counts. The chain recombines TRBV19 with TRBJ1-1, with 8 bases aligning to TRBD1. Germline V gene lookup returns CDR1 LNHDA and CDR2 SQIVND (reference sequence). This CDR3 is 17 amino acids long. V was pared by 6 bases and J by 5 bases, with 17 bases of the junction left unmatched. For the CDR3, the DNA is TGTGCCAGTAGACGGCAGGGGGCGCGGGGACCAACAACTGAAGCTTTCTTT. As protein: CASRRQGARGPTTEAFF.

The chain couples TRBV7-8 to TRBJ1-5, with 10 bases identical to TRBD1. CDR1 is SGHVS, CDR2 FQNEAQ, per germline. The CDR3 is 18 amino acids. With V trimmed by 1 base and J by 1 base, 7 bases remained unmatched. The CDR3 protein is CASSLVTGGRGSNQPQHF. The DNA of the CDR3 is TGTGCCAGCAGCTTAGTGACAGGGGGCCGAGGGAGCAATCAGCCCCAGCATTTT.

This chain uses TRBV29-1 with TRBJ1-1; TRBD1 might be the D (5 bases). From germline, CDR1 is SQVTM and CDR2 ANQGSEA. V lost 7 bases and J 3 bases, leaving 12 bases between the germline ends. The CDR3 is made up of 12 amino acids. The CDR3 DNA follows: TGCAGCGGGGGGGACGGTGACACTGAAGCTTTCTTT. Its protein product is CSGGDGDTEAFF.

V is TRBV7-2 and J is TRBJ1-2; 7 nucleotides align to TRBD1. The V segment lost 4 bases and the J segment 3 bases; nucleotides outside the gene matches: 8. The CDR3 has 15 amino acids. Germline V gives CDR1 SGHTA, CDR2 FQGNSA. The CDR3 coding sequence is TGTGCCAGCAGCTCATGGGACAGAGGGGACTATGGCTACACCTTC. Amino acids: CASSSWDRGDYGYTF. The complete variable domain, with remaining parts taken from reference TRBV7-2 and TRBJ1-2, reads GAGVSQSPSNKVTEKGKDVELRCDPISGHTALYWYRQSLGQGLEFLIYFQGNSAPDKSGLPSDRFSAERTGGSVSTLTIQRTQQEDSAVYLCASSSWDRGDYGYTFGSGTRLTVV.

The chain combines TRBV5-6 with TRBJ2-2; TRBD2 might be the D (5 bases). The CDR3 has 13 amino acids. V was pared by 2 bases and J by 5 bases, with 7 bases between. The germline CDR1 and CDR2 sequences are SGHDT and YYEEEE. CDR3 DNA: TGTGCCAGCAGCTTTTGGAGGACCGGGGAGCTGTTTTTT. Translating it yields CASSFWRTGELFF.